The rows below give T cell receptor beta chains drawn from one sample of a study of PD-1 blockade in classical Hodgkin lymphoma. Profiled with immunoSEQ multiplex PCR; TCRdb holds only in-frame clones, not every one. The sample consists of approximately 8,100 clones, around 88% of them appearing once. The source material was peripheral blood mononuclear cells (PBMCs), sampled before the fourth cycle of nivolumab. The receptors here all came from a human donor with classical Hodgkin lymphoma. Each CDR3 is given with its conserved first and last residue. Each record gives: CDR3 protein, CDR3 DNA, D gene, V gene, J gene, clone size. The D gene is left open where the match is weak. The size entry is marked missing in some rows and otherwise reads once, few, many or a size class.

CASSLEGTVGNYGYTF	TGTGCCAGCAGCTTGGAGGGGACAGTGGGAAACTATGGCTACACCTTC	TRBD1	TRBV5-6	TRBJ1-2	NA
CSVDRGARGNEQFF	TGCAGCGTTGATCGGGGCGCCCGGGGCAATGAGCAGTTCTTC	NA	TRBV29-1	TRBJ2-1	NA
CASSQDRGTSASYEQYF	TGCGCCAGCAGCCAAGATCGGGGGACTAGCGCCTCCTACGAGCAGTACTTC	TRBD2	TRBV4-1	TRBJ2-7	NA
CASSTGSVDHEAFF	TGTGCCAGCAGTACGGGCAGTGTTGATCATGAAGCTTTCTTT	NA	TRBV2	TRBJ1-1	NA
CASNQIAGSYNEQFF	TGTGCCAGCAATCAGATAGCGGGCTCCTACAATGAGCAGTTCTTC	TRBD2	TRBV6-1	TRBJ2-1	once
CASSLRGRALNTEAFF	TGCGCCAGCAGCTTGAGGGGCAGAGCTTTGAACACTGAAGCTTTCTTT	NA	TRBV5-1	TRBJ1-1	NA
CASSLTLRAYEQFF	TGTGCCAGCAGCTTAACCCTCAGGGCCTATGAGCAGTTCTTC	NA	TRBV7-2	TRBJ2-1	NA
CAWSVRDVYEQYF	TGTGCCTGGAGTGTAAGGGACGTCTACGAGCAGTACTTC	NA	TRBV30	TRBJ2-7	NA
CASSQAGSSYEQYF	TGCGCCAGCAGCCAAGCGGGAAGCTCCTACGAGCAGTACTTC	TRBD2	TRBV5-5	TRBJ2-7	NA
CASDQASGRSYEQYF	TGTGCCTCCGATCAGGCTAGCGGCCGCTCCTACGAGCAGTACTTC	TRBD2	TRBV2	TRBJ2-7	NA
CASSPHPESGELFF	TGTGCCAGCTCACCCCATCCTGAGTCCGGGGAGCTGTTTTTT	NA	TRBV18	TRBJ2-2	NA
CASSVAPTGDEQFF	TGTGCCAGCAGCGTAGCTCCGACAGGCGATGAGCAGTTCTTC	NA	TRBV9	TRBJ2-1	NA
CASSIRTSVDEQYF	TGTGCCAGCAGCATCCGGACTAGCGTGGACGAGCAGTACTTC	NA	TRBV5-2	TRBJ2-7	NA
CASSLTRLAGEPYNEQFF	TGTGCCAGCAGCCTCACCCGACTAGCGGGAGAACCCTACAATGAGCAGTTCTTC	TRBD2	TRBV11-2	TRBJ2-1	NA
CASSELAGVYNEQFF	TGTGCCAGCAGCGAGCTAGCGGGAGTCTACAATGAGCAGTTCTTC	TRBD2	TRBV9	TRBJ2-1	once
CSVEGSGTEAFF	TGCAGCGTTGAGGGGTCCGGGACAGAAGCTTTCTTT	NA	TRBV29-1	TRBJ1-1	NA
CATSRDLPGLAGAGELFF	TGTGCCACCAGCAGAGATCTCCCGGGACTAGCGGGAGCCGGGGAGCTGTTTTTT	TRBD2	TRBV15	TRBJ2-2	NA
CAWNWQGGSTDTQYF	TGTGCCTGGAACTGGCAGGGGGGTAGCACAGATACGCAGTATTTT	NA	TRBV30	TRBJ2-3	NA
CAISGRATTDTQYF	TGTGCCATCAGCGGGAGGGCCACGACAGATACGCAGTATTTT	TRBD2	TRBV10-3	TRBJ2-3	NA
CAWSPRLNEKLFF	TGTGCCTGGAGTCCCCGACTTAATGAAAAACTGTTTTTT	NA	TRBV30	TRBJ1-4	NA
CASSMSSGATYEQYF	TGTGCCAGTAGTATGAGTAGCGGGGCGACCTACGAGCAGTACTTC	TRBD2	TRBV19	TRBJ2-7	NA
CAISAVDWQDTEAFF	TGTGCCATCAGTGCAGTGGACTGGCAGGACACTGAAGCTTTCTTT	NA	TRBV10-3	TRBJ1-1	NA
CASSPWTSGSTGELFF	TGCGCCAGCAGCCCTTGGACTAGCGGGAGCACCGGGGAGCTGTTTTTT	TRBD2	TRBV4-1	TRBJ2-2	NA
CAISERQDGYTF	TGTGCCATCAGTGAGAGACAGGATGGCTACACCTTC	NA	TRBV10-3	TRBJ1-2	NA
CSVEVGTSGRKSDTQYF	TGCAGCGTTGAAGTGGGGACTAGCGGGAGGAAGTCGGATACGCAGTATTTT	TRBD2	TRBV29-1	TRBJ2-3	NA
CASSYGPDADTQYF	TGTGCCAGCAGTTACGGCCCAGACGCAGATACGCAGTATTTT	NA	TRBV6-5	TRBJ2-3	NA
CASSVTVSNGYTF	TGCGCCAGCAGCGTGACAGTATCTAATGGCTACACCTTC	NA	TRBV5-1	TRBJ1-2	NA
CASSHPGRGVIDEQYF	TGTGCCAGCAGCCATCCGGGTCGAGGCGTTATAGATGAGCAGTACTTC	NA	TRBV11-3	TRBJ2-7	NA
CASSLQVPNEKLFF	TGTGCCAGCAGCTTACAGGTGCCAAATGAAAAACTGTTTTTT	NA	TRBV7-9	TRBJ1-4	once
CASSVAFGSSIDSNEQFF	TGTGCCAGCAGCGTAGCTTTTGGCAGCAGTATCGATAGTAATGAGCAGTTCTTC	NA	TRBV9	TRBJ2-1	few
CAWTGNNSPLHF	TGTGCCTGGACAGGGAATAATTCACCCCTCCACTTT	NA	TRBV30	TRBJ1-6	NA
CASSIDGRTRCYEQYF	TGTGCCAGTAGTATAGATGGGAGGACTAGGTGCTACGAGCAGTACTTC	TRBD2	TRBV19	TRBJ2-7	NA
CSVNAGTGVGETQYF	TGCAGCGTGAATGCCGGGACAGGGGTGGGGGAGACCCAGTACTTC	TRBD1	TRBV29-1	TRBJ2-5	NA
CASGAGLGTQYF	TGTGCCAGCGGGGCAGGTCTTGGGACCCAGTACTTC	NA	TRBV6-5	TRBJ2-5	medium-sized
CASSVYNEQFF	TGTGCCAGCAGTGTCTACAATGAGCAGTTCTTC	NA	TRBV6-5	TRBJ2-1	NA
CAWSVLTSGPYEQYF	TGTGCCTGGAGTGTACTGACTAGCGGACCCTACGAGCAGTACTTC	TRBD2	TRBV30	TRBJ2-7	NA
CASSQNRGQETQYF	TGTGCCAGCAGCCAGAACAGGGGGCAAGAGACCCAGTACTTC	TRBD1	TRBV5-6	TRBJ2-5	NA
CSVDHGSGNEQFF	TGCAGCGTTGATCACGGGAGCGGGAATGAGCAGTTCTTC	NA	TRBV29-1	TRBJ2-1	NA
CASSLDNSATNEKLFF	TGTGCCAGCAGCTTAGACAACAGCGCAACTAATGAAAAACTGTTTTTT	NA	TRBV7-9	TRBJ1-4	few
CATSQDIGGYNEQFF	TGTGCCACCAGTCAAGATATAGGGGGTTACAATGAGCAGTTCTTC	NA	TRBV15	TRBJ2-1	NA
CASSLTGLGGEQYF	TGTGCCAGCAGCCTCACAGGGCTTGGTGGCGAGCAGTACTTC	NA	TRBV7-9	TRBJ2-7	NA
CASRRGGRGLAGTNEQFF	TGTGCCAGCAGGCGGGGGGGTCGGGGGCTAGCGGGAACCAATGAGCAGTTCTTC	TRBD2	TRBV27	TRBJ2-1	NA
CASSPSGRSTYNEQFF	TGTGCCAGCAGTCCCTCGGGGAGGTCGACCTACAATGAGCAGTTCTTC	NA	TRBV27	TRBJ2-1	NA
CASSISSGGNQPQHF	TGTGCCAGTAGTATCTCGAGTGGGGGCAATCAGCCCCAGCATTTT	NA	TRBV19	TRBJ1-5	NA
CASSVGMGLATGELFF	TGTGCCAGCAGCGTAGGTATGGGACTAGCTACCGGGGAGCTGTTTTTT	TRBD2	TRBV9	TRBJ2-2	once
CASSYSDRTNEQFF	TGTGCCAGCAGTTACTCGGACAGAACAAATGAGCAGTTCTTC	NA	TRBV6-5	TRBJ2-1	NA
CASSKTPTTGRFGNTIYF	TGTGCCAGCAGCAAGACCCCCACCACAGGGCGTTTTGGAAACACCATATATTTT	NA	TRBV7-8	TRBJ1-3	NA
CASAIGPANTEAFF	TGTGCCAGCGCAATAGGACCTGCGAACACTGAAGCTTTCTTT	NA	TRBV27	TRBJ1-1	large
CASSLSGQGSTQETQYF	TGTGCCAGCAGTTTATCCGGACAGGGGAGTACTCAAGAGACCCAGTACTTC	TRBD1	TRBV28	TRBJ2-5	once
CASSNRQGGNTEAFF	TGTGCCAGCAGCAACCGACAGGGAGGGAACACTGAAGCTTTCTTT	TRBD1	TRBV9	TRBJ1-1	NA
CASSVSRQAQETQYF	TGTGCCAGCAGCGTCTCCCGACAGGCTCAAGAGACCCAGTACTTC	NA	TRBV9	TRBJ2-5	NA
CASSVEVETKQFF	TGTGCCAGCAGCGTAGAAGTCGAGACTAAGCAGTTCTTC	NA	TRBV9	TRBJ2-1	NA
CASRDERSGANVLTF	TGTGCCAGCAGAGACGAAAGGTCTGGGGCCAACGTCCTGACTTTC	NA	TRBV28	TRBJ2-6	NA